This T cell receptor (beta chain) was identified in a study of T and B cells in COVID-19 patients. Looking at the study overall: COVID-19 patients gave peripheral blood either during active infection or after recovery. The recovered cohort's median age was 34 years, versus about 67 years in active infection.

For this clonotype: The antigen remains unidentified.

Germline V CDR1 and CDR2: DFQATT, SNEGSKA (reference sequence). J lost 0 bases, V lost 3 bases, and 9 bases had no gene match. CDR3 size: 16 residues. TRB was amplified from approximately 250-480 ng of blood genomic DNA. BIOMED2 TRB-A/B primer pools were used in multiplex TRB PCR. One entry per CDR3 protein results from TCRdb running MiXCR on the multiplex PCR reads. The table shows 4,000 to 5,000 distinct CDR3 sequences, with roughly 28% occurring only once. Study-wide results and caveats: Patients with COVID-19 reportedly showed strongly skewed T cell receptor beta variable and joining gene usage. Active COVID-19 showed highly clonal TRB repertoires; recovery showed diversity and richness above healthy donors.

The source of this sequence is a human donor with active COVID-19. This sequence joins TRBV20-1 and TRBJ2-7; 9 nucleotides line up with TRBD2. Sequenced material: blood. The CDR3 protein is CSASAAGGPYSYEQYF. The CDR3 DNA follows: TGCAGTGCTAGCGCCGCGGGAGGGCCCTACTCCTACGAGCAGTACTTC.